A selection of T cell receptor beta chains follows, all from one sample in a study of shared clonotypes between healthy human individuals. TCRdb's copy holds only in-frame clones and misses some; the assay was immunoSEQ multiplex PCR. The sample holds approximately 1.9 million clones, 90% to 95% seen once. The sample consisted of naive CD8+ T cells from PBMCs. These receptors were collected from a man aged 18 to 29 in good health. Some clones in this sample may be carry-over from other donors' samples. Both conserved end residues are part of each CDR3. A D gene is named only where the DNA matches it firmly. Clone size is shown for a subset of rows, as once, few, many or a class of expanded clone.

clone_size: -; d_call: -; v_call: TRBV6-1; j_call: TRBJ1-1; cdr3_nt: TGTGCCAGCAGTGAGCTCATTGGGGCTTTCTTT; cdr3_aa: CASSELIGAFF
clone_size: -; d_call: TRBD2; v_call: TRBV9; j_call: TRBJ2-6; cdr3_nt: TGTGCCAGCAGCGTAGCTATAGCACTAGCGGGACCCTCTGGGGCCAACGTCCTGACTTTC; cdr3_aa: CASSVAIALAGPSGANVLTF
clone_size: -; d_call: TRBD1; v_call: TRBV7-6; j_call: TRBJ2-2; cdr3_nt: TGTGCCAGCAGCCCGTATGGGGACAGAAACACCGGGGAGCTGTTTTTT; cdr3_aa: CASSPYGDRNTGELFF
clone_size: -; d_call: -; v_call: TRBV6-6; j_call: TRBJ1-1; cdr3_nt: TGTGCCAGCACCCCCGGTTGGACAGTCAAAGCTTTCTTT; cdr3_aa: CASTPGWTVKAFF
clone_size: -; d_call: TRBD2; v_call: TRBV5-6; j_call: TRBJ2-7; cdr3_nt: TGTGCCAGCACCGGGGCTAGCGGGAAGAGGCAGTACTTC; cdr3_aa: CASTGASGKRQYF
clone_size: -; d_call: -; v_call: TRBV5-4; j_call: TRBJ2-3; cdr3_nt: TGTGCCAGCAGCTCACCGGGACAACCTACAGATACGCAGTATTTT; cdr3_aa: CASSSPGQPTDTQYF
clone_size: few; d_call: -; v_call: TRBV27; j_call: TRBJ1-1; cdr3_nt: TGTGCCAGCAGTCCGCGGTTGGGGATGAACACTGAAGCTTTCTTT; cdr3_aa: CASSPRLGMNTEAFF
clone_size: -; d_call: -; v_call: TRBV5-6; j_call: TRBJ2-7; cdr3_nt: TGTGCCAGCAGCCGGGACGGGTCCTCCTACGAGCAGTACTTC; cdr3_aa: CASSRDGSSYEQYF
clone_size: -; d_call: -; v_call: TRBV9; j_call: TRBJ1-1; cdr3_nt: TGTGCCAGCAGCGTAGCCCCCCGGGCGGGAGAAGCTTTCTTT; cdr3_aa: CASSVAPRAGEAFF
clone_size: -; d_call: TRBD2; v_call: TRBV5-1; j_call: TRBJ2-7; cdr3_nt: TGCGCCAGCAGCTCCCGACTAGCGGGAGGCTCCTACGAGCAGTACTTC; cdr3_aa: CASSSRLAGGSYEQYF
clone_size: -; d_call: -; v_call: TRBV6-1; j_call: TRBJ1-5; cdr3_nt: TGTGCCAGCAGTGAAAGGTCGAGCAATCAGCCCCAGCATTTT; cdr3_aa: CASSERSSNQPQHF
clone_size: once; d_call: -; v_call: TRBV28; j_call: TRBJ1-5; cdr3_nt: TGTGCCAGCAGTTTAACCCAGGGAGGGTCCCAGCATTTT; cdr3_aa: CASSLTQGGSQHF
clone_size: few; d_call: -; v_call: TRBV7-9; j_call: TRBJ2-7; cdr3_nt: TGTGCCAGCAGCTTAGCGGTCGACGAGCAGTACTTC; cdr3_aa: CASSLAVDEQYF
clone_size: -; d_call: -; v_call: TRBV7-2; j_call: TRBJ2-7; cdr3_nt: TGTGCCAGCAGCTTTCACCAGCGATACGAGCAGTACTTC; cdr3_aa: CASSFHQRYEQYF
clone_size: -; d_call: TRBD1; v_call: TRBV6-6; j_call: TRBJ1-1; cdr3_nt: TGTGCCAGCAACGCCGACAGGGGGAGAACTGAAGCTTTCTTT; cdr3_aa: CASNADRGRTEAFF
clone_size: few; d_call: -; v_call: TRBV7-9; j_call: TRBJ1-1; cdr3_nt: TGTGCCAGCAGCTTAGCCAGTAGTGAAGCTTTCTTT; cdr3_aa: CASSLASSEAFF
clone_size: -; d_call: -; v_call: TRBV5-4; j_call: TRBJ1-3; cdr3_nt: TGTGCCAGCAGCCCGGAGACGAGCTCTGGAAACACCATATATTTT; cdr3_aa: CASSPETSSGNTIYF
clone_size: -; d_call: -; v_call: TRBV27; j_call: TRBJ1-5; cdr3_nt: TGTGCCAGCAACCTCCGGGGTTCTAGCAATCAGCCCCAGCATTTT; cdr3_aa: CASNLRGSSNQPQHF
clone_size: -; d_call: -; v_call: TRBV7-3; j_call: TRBJ2-7; cdr3_nt: TGTGCCAGCAGCTTACTGAGGAGGGACAGAAACTACGAGCAGTACTTC; cdr3_aa: CASSLLRRDRNYEQYF
clone_size: -; d_call: -; v_call: TRBV5-1; j_call: TRBJ1-2; cdr3_nt: TGCGCCAGCAGCCCCGGTTCCTTGGTCGCAGTCGTGGACTATGGCTACACCTTC; cdr3_aa: CASSPGSLVAVVDYGYTF
clone_size: once; d_call: TRBD2; v_call: TRBV4-3; j_call: TRBJ2-2; cdr3_nt: TGCGCCAGCAGCCAAGATTCGGGTAGGCTAGCGGGTCAGAACACCGGGGAGCTGTTTTTT; cdr3_aa: CASSQDSGRLAGQNTGELFF
clone_size: -; d_call: -; v_call: TRBV9; j_call: TRBJ2-1; cdr3_nt: TGTGCCAGCAGCGTAGATCCAGGGGCGGGGAATGAGCAGTTCTTC; cdr3_aa: CASSVDPGAGNEQFF
clone_size: -; d_call: TRBD2; v_call: TRBV10-1; j_call: TRBJ2-1; cdr3_nt: TGCGCCAGCAGTGAGAAGGGCGGGAGGTCCCATGAGCAGTTCTTC; cdr3_aa: CASSEKGGRSHEQFF
clone_size: -; d_call: TRBD2; v_call: TRBV27; j_call: TRBJ2-7; cdr3_nt: TGTGCCAGCAGTCCAGAGACTAGCGGGAATCACTACGAGCAGTACTTC; cdr3_aa: CASSPETSGNHYEQYF
clone_size: once; d_call: -; v_call: TRBV4-2; j_call: TRBJ2-3; cdr3_nt: TGTGCCAGCAGCCAAGGCCAGATCACAGATACGCAGTATTTT; cdr3_aa: CASSQGQITDTQYF
clone_size: once; d_call: TRBD2; v_call: TRBV28; j_call: TRBJ2-7; cdr3_nt: TGTGCCAGCAGGGACGGCGGGAGGGCCTCCTACGAGCAGTACTTC; cdr3_aa: CASRDGGRASYEQYF
clone_size: -; d_call: -; v_call: TRBV5-1; j_call: TRBJ1-1; cdr3_nt: TGCGCCAGCAGCCCTAGGACAGCGAACACTGAAGCTTTCTTT; cdr3_aa: CASSPRTANTEAFF
clone_size: -; d_call: -; v_call: TRBV6-1; j_call: TRBJ1-1; cdr3_nt: TGTGCCAGCACGATAACAGGGTTGGCCACTGAAGCTTTCTTT; cdr3_aa: CASTITGLATEAFF
clone_size: -; d_call: -; v_call: TRBV6-1; j_call: TRBJ1-3; cdr3_nt: TGTGCCAGCAGTGAAGTGTGGTTCTCTGGAAACACCATATATTTT; cdr3_aa: CASSEVWFSGNTIYF
clone_size: -; d_call: TRBD2; v_call: TRBV6-6; j_call: TRBJ2-5; cdr3_nt: TGTGCCAGCAGCAAATCCGGGACTAGAAAAGAGACCCAGTACTTC; cdr3_aa: CASSKSGTRKETQYF
clone_size: few; d_call: TRBD1; v_call: TRBV7-9; j_call: TRBJ1-1; cdr3_nt: TGTAGCGGGGGGACAGGTCCTAGCACTGAAGCTTTCTTT; cdr3_aa: CSGGTGPSTEAFF
clone_size: -; d_call: -; v_call: TRBV12-2; j_call: TRBJ2-5; cdr3_nt: TGTGCAAGTCGCTTAGCAGCCCCGGGACCTTCGTACTTC; cdr3_aa: CASRLAAPGPSYF
clone_size: once; d_call: -; v_call: TRBV15; j_call: TRBJ2-7; cdr3_nt: TGTGCCACCAGCAGAGCTTTGGGCAGCCCCGCCTACGAGCAGTACTTC; cdr3_aa: CATSRALGSPAYEQYF
clone_size: -; d_call: -; v_call: TRBV9; j_call: TRBJ2-2; cdr3_nt: TGTGCCAGCAGCCACCCCACTACCCGAAAGTGGACCGGGGAGCTGTTTTTT; cdr3_aa: CASSHPTTRKWTGELFF
clone_size: -; d_call: -; v_call: TRBV28; j_call: TRBJ2-7; cdr3_nt: TGTGCCAGCAGTAACCAGCCGGGACTGAGACCCTACGAGCAGTACTTC; cdr3_aa: CASSNQPGLRPYEQYF
clone_size: -; d_call: -; v_call: TRBV10-3; j_call: TRBJ1-5; cdr3_nt: TGTGCCATCAGTGAGGCCCCTGTAGAACGACTGCCCCAGCATTTT; cdr3_aa: CAISEAPVERLPQHF
clone_size: -; d_call: -; v_call: TRBV28; j_call: TRBJ1-5; cdr3_nt: TGTGCCGGGTCCGGGGTTGAGGGCAATCAGCCCCAGCATTTT; cdr3_aa: CAGSGVEGNQPQHF
clone_size: -; d_call: TRBD1; v_call: TRBV28; j_call: TRBJ2-7; cdr3_nt: TGTGCCAGCAGTTCCGAGGGCGTCTGGGACAGGGGCCTCGGTGGCTACGAGCAGTACTTC; cdr3_aa: CASSSEGVWDRGLGGYEQYF
clone_size: -; d_call: -; v_call: TRBV6-1; j_call: TRBJ2-7; cdr3_nt: TGTGCCAGCAGTGAAGACCTTAGCTCCTACGAGCAGTACTTC; cdr3_aa: CASSEDLSSYEQYF
clone_size: -; d_call: -; v_call: TRBV28; j_call: TRBJ1-1; cdr3_nt: TGTGCCAGCCGCATGAACACTGAAGCTTTCTTT; cdr3_aa: CASRMNTEAFF
clone_size: -; d_call: -; v_call: TRBV11-2; j_call: TRBJ2-7; cdr3_nt: TGTGCCAGCAGCTCGAGGAGCTCCTACGAGCAGTACTTC; cdr3_aa: CASSSRSSYEQYF
clone_size: -; d_call: -; v_call: TRBV5-8; j_call: TRBJ2-7; cdr3_nt: TGTGCCAGCAGTCCAACGACGGATTACGAGCAGTACTTC; cdr3_aa: CASSPTTDYEQYF
clone_size: -; d_call: -; v_call: TRBV10-3; j_call: TRBJ2-2; cdr3_nt: TGTGCCATCAAAGCCATACTAACCGGGGAGCTGTTTTTT; cdr3_aa: CAIKAILTGELFF
clone_size: once; d_call: -; v_call: TRBV5-1; j_call: TRBJ2-7; cdr3_nt: TGCGCCAGCAGCGCCGGGGCCACCCCCTCCTACGAGCAGTACTTC; cdr3_aa: CASSAGATPSYEQYF
clone_size: -; d_call: TRBD1; v_call: TRBV7-9; j_call: TRBJ2-2; cdr3_nt: TGTGCCAGCAGCTTAGTTCTCGGGACAGGGGACGGGGAGCTGTTTTTT; cdr3_aa: CASSLVLGTGDGELFF
clone_size: -; d_call: -; v_call: TRBV30; j_call: TRBJ2-2; cdr3_nt: TGTGCCTGGAGCCCTGAATCATCGGGAGTCACCGGGGAGCTGTTTTTT; cdr3_aa: CAWSPESSGVTGELFF
clone_size: -; d_call: TRBD2; v_call: TRBV6-5; j_call: TRBJ2-7; cdr3_nt: TGTGCCAGCAGTTCGGGACTAGCGGCCCCCTACGAGCAGTACTTC; cdr3_aa: CASSSGLAAPYEQYF
clone_size: -; d_call: TRBD1; v_call: TRBV4-1; j_call: TRBJ1-3; cdr3_nt: TGCGCCAGCAGCCGCATCTTTGAGACAGGGGAGGACACCATATATTTT; cdr3_aa: CASSRIFETGEDTIYF
clone_size: -; d_call: -; v_call: TRBV4-1; j_call: TRBJ2-7; cdr3_nt: TGCGCCAGCAGCCAAGGAGGGATCCCGGGGGCGGGCGAGCAGTACTTC; cdr3_aa: CASSQGGIPGAGEQYF
clone_size: -; d_call: -; v_call: TRBV18; j_call: TRBJ2-3; cdr3_nt: TGTGCCAGTCTCAGCGGTTGGGGCACAGATACGCAGTATTTT; cdr3_aa: CASLSGWGTDTQYF
clone_size: -; d_call: TRBD1; v_call: TRBV7-9; j_call: TRBJ2-7; cdr3_nt: TGTGCCAGCAGTCCACAGAAGGGACAGGGGGCTATCTACGAGCAGTACTTC; cdr3_aa: CASSPQKGQGAIYEQYF
clone_size: -; d_call: TRBD2; v_call: TRBV29-1; j_call: TRBJ2-3; cdr3_nt: TGCAGCGTTGGAGGTAGCGGGAGGGCCTCAGATACGCAGTATTTT; cdr3_aa: CSVGGSGRASDTQYF
clone_size: few; d_call: TRBD2; v_call: TRBV7-8; j_call: TRBJ2-5; cdr3_nt: TGTGCCAGCAGCTTAGGGGCTAGCGGGAGGGAGACCCAGTACTTC; cdr3_aa: CASSLGASGRETQYF